This record covers a single T cell receptor beta chain. Its specificity is not known. The protocol was immunoSEQ multiplex PCR, while the TCRdb copy is restricted to in-frame clones and leaves out a portion. The sample contains millions of clones, about 95% of which appear only once. This sample is drawn from a study of shared clonotypes between healthy human individuals. Overall study results and limits: The diversity represented, both genetic and in exposure history, was limited by few donors. Of the naive CD4 clonotypes, approximately 5% were shared across four donors. A reduction in generation probabilities was seen for non-shared clonotypes relative to those shared by all four donors.

It was into CD45RA+ naive and CD45RA-negative memory subsets that the CD4+ cells were split. Germline V gene data show CDR1 as MNHNS and CDR2 as SASEGT. The germline V and J ends were trimmed by 0 bases and 0 bases, with 12 bases remaining between them. This CDR3 contains 18 residues. The sequenced material came from naive CD4+ T cells sorted from blood. Subset indicated: CD45RA+ positively selected. V and J are TRBV6-1 and TRBJ1-6; D not certain. The receptor comes from a man in his late teens or twenties in good health. The CDR3 bases are TGTGCCAGCAGTGAAGCGCTAATCCTGAGCTCCTATAATTCACCCCTCCACTTT. It translates to CASSEALILSSYNSPLHF.